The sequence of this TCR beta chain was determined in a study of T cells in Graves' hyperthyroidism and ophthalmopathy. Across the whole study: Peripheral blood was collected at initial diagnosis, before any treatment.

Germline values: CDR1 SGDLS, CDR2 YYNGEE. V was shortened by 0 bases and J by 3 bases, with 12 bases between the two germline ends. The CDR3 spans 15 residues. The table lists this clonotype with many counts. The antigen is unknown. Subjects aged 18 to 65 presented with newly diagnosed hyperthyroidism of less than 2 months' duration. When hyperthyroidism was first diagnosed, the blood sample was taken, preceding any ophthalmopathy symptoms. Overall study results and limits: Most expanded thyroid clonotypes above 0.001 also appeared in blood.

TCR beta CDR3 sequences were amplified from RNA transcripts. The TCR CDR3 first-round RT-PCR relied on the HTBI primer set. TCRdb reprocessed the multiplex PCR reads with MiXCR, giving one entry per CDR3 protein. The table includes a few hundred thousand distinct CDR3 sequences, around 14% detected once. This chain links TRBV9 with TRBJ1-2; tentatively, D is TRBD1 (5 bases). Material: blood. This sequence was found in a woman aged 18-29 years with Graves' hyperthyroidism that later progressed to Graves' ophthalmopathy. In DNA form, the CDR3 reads TGTGCCAGCAGCGTAGGGGGGAATGGGCACTATGGCTACACCTTC. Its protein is CASSVGGNGHYGYTF.